These 27 T cell receptor beta chains were sequenced from one sample in a study of shared clonotypes between healthy human individuals. Data came from immunoSEQ multiplex PCR; TCRdb stores just in-frame clones and leaves some out. The sample records approximately 940,000 clones, over 75% being singletons. The specimen sequenced was memory CD4+ T cells sorted from blood. Subset denoted: CD45RA-negative fraction. The source is a man in his late teens or twenties in good health.

The chain is built from TRBV6-5 and TRBJ1-3; D is possibly TRBD1 (5 bases). V was trimmed by 10 bases and J by 2 bases, leaving 15 bases between them. The CDR3 spans 14 residues. Looked up from germline, CDR1 is MNHEY and CDR2 is SVGAGI. Here the CDR3 DNA reads TGTGCCACCCACCTCGGGGGGACTGGAAACACCATATATTTT. As protein: CATHLGGTGNTIYF.

Only one count was recorded for this clone. This rearrangement joins TRBV5-6 to TRBJ2-1; TRBD2 matches at 15 bases. In germline, CDR1 is SGHDT, CDR2 YYEEEE. CDR3 size: 15 residues. V dropped 0 bases and J dropped 9; count of bases not matched to a gene: 1. The CDR3 nucleotides are TGTGCCAGCAGCTTGGCGGGACTAGCGGGAGGTGAGCAGTTCTTC. Translating it yields CASSLAGLAGGEQFF. The full variable domain, with the rest looked up from reference TRBV5-6 and TRBJ2-1, is DAGVTQSPTHLIKTRGQQVTLRCSPKSGHDTVSWYQQALGQGPQFIFQYYEEEERQRGNFPDRFSGHQFPNYSSELNVNALLLGDSALYLCASSLAGLAGGEQFFGPGTRLTVL.

In this sample, this clone turned up once. The CDR3 here is CASTQGFNNEQFF. The CDR3 DNA reads TGCGCCAGCACGCAGGGTTTTAACAATGAGCAGTTCTTC. V gene TRBV5-1 combines with J gene TRBJ2-1; TRBD1 might be the D (5 bases). The V end lost 6 bases, the J end lost 5 bases, and 12 bases lay between the germline ends. CDR1 and CDR2 from the germline V gene are SGHRS and YFSETQ. CDR3 length equals 13 residues.

The rearrangement joins TRBV19 to TRBJ2-7; D not resolved. Trimming took 3 bases from V and 5 from J, leaving 11 bases between them. The CDR3 has 13 residues. The germline CDR1 and CDR2 sequences are LNHDA and SQIVND (reference sequence). The CDR3 DNA reads as TGTGCCAGTAGTATTGGGTATGGGGACGAGCAGTACTTC. It codes for CASSIGYGDEQYF.

The chain recombines TRBV5-1 with TRBJ2-5; TRBD2 aligns across 15 bases. This CDR3 region has 21 residues. Germline assignment: CDR1 SGHRS and CDR2 YFSETQ. V trimming: 4 bases; J trimming: 2 bases; junction bases outside the gene matches: 18. CDR3 loop: CASSPYGYSGTSGGRQETQYF. The CDR3 coding sequence is TGCGCCAGCAGCCCATACGGGTATTCGGGGACTAGCGGGGGGCGTCAAGAGACCCAGTACTTC.

This clone occurred once. The chain carries TRBV5-1 and TRBJ2-1, with 8 bases identical to TRBD1. The ends lost 4 bases at V and 4 bases at J; junction bases unmatched: 7. Germline CDR1 SGHRS, CDR2 YFSETQ. CDR3 length: 15 residues. CDR3: CASSLRDRRYNEQFF. DNA for the CDR3: TGCGCCAGCAGCCTCCGGGACAGGCGATACAATGAGCAGTTCTTC.

The genes are TRBV28 and TRBJ1-2, with a weak D call TRBD1 (5 bases). Germline-derived CDR1 and CDR2 are MDHEN and SYDVKM. Trimming stripped 5 bases from V and 1 base from J, with 8 bases between. The length of the CDR3 is 13 residues. The DNA of the CDR3 is TGTGCCAGCAGTGGGGGGGGTAACTATGGCTACACCTTC. Residues: CASSGGGNYGYTF.

Concerning this clone: The germline gene is not matched at one end of the junction; a read error may be the cause. Other DNA sequences from this sample encode an identical CDR3 as well. This chain joins TRBV4-3 and TRBJ1-4, with D unresolved. The length of the CDR3 is 15 residues. The germline V gene encodes CDR1 LGHNA and CDR2 YSLEER. CDR3 amino acids: CASSQEGSTNEKLFF. The CDR3 nucleotides read TGCGCCAGCAGCCAAGAAGGATCAACCAATGAAAAACTGTTTTTT.

This clone was detected ten times or more. CDR3 sequence (DNA): TGTGCCAGCAGGTACGGGACGACTGGGGCCAACGTCCTGACTTTC. This sequence encodes CASRYGTTGANVLTF. The chain carries TRBV5-6 and TRBJ2-6; either TRBD1 or TRBD2 may fit D (5 bases each). CDR1 SGHDT and CDR2 YYEEEE come from the germline V gene. V gave up 5 bases and J gave up 2 bases, with 11 bases separating them. This CDR3 has 15 residues.

In this sample, this clone turned up once. This chain connects TRBV4-1 to TRBJ2-6, with D perhaps matching TRBD1 (6 bases). This CDR3 is built from 18 residues. V was trimmed by 0 bases and J by 2 bases, leaving 14 bases between them. The V gene's germline CDR1 is MGHRA and CDR2 YSYEKL. The CDR3 loop is CASSQEPRGATGANVLTF. The CDR3 DNA reads as TGCGCCAGCAGCCAAGAGCCCAGGGGAGCTACTGGGGCCAACGTCCTGACTTTC.

The chain combines TRBV7-8 with TRBJ1-3; D ambiguous. This CDR3 comprises 15 residues. The germline V and J ends were trimmed by 1 base and 2 bases, with 9 bases remaining between them. Germline assignment: CDR1 SGHVS and CDR2 FQNEAQ. In DNA, the CDR3 is TGTGCCAGCAGCTTAGTTGCGTACGCTGGAAACACCATATATTTT. Translation: CASSLVAYAGNTIYF.

This chain connects TRBV7-2 to TRBJ2-7; D possibly matches TRBD1 or TRBD2 (5 bases each). CDR3 length: 14 residues. V was trimmed by 6 bases and J by 4 bases, leaving 16 bases between them. Germline loops: CDR1 SGHTA, CDR2 FQGNSA. CDR3 protein: CASRRSGTVYEQYF. CDR3 bases: TGTGCCAGCAGACGATCCGGGACCGTTTACGAGCAGTACTTC.

Only a few counts were recorded for this clone. This chain links TRBV27 with TRBJ2-2; D gene unclear. The CDR3 is 13 residues long. V lost 5 bases and J 1 base, leaving 5 bases between the germline ends. Germline lookup yields CDR1 MNHEY and CDR2 SMNVEV (reference sequence). The CDR3 region is CASSPRNTGELFF. As DNA, the CDR3 is TGTGCCAGCAGTCCCAGGAACACCGGGGAGCTGTTTTTT.

This chain joins TRBV9 and TRBJ2-7, with 7 bases aligning to TRBD2. Germline V CDR1 and CDR2: SGDLS, YYNGEE. Trimming took 4 bases from V and 1 from J; bases not matched to a gene: 5. The CDR3 runs 14 residues. The CDR3 is CASSTGLVSYEQYF. In DNA form, the CDR3 reads TGTGCCAGCAGCACCGGACTAGTGTCCTACGAGCAGTACTTC.

In DNA form, the CDR3 reads TGCGCCAGCAGTGAGTCGAACCCAAACGGGGCTTTCTTT. Protein sequence: CASSESNPNGAFF. The V and J genes are TRBV10-1 and TRBJ1-1; D gene uncertain. The V gene's germline CDR1 is WNHNN and CDR2 SYGVQD (reference sequence). V lost 0 bases, J lost 11 bases, and 13 bases lay in between. CDR3 length: 13 residues.

V and J are TRBV19 and TRBJ2-1; 9 nucleotides align to TRBD1. Germline V gives CDR1 LNHDA, CDR2 SQIVND (reference sequence). The CDR3 is made up of 16 amino acids. V lost 5 bases, J lost 0 bases, and 5 bases stayed unmatched. The CDR3 DNA follows: TGTGCCAGTAGTCAACCGGGACAGGGCTCCTACAATGAGCAGTTCTTC. Its protein is CASSQPGQGSYNEQFF.

This clone was detected only once. CDR3 nucleotide sequence: TGTGCCAGCTCACCCCTCAGCCAGGGTCACTACGAGCAGTACTTC. It specifies CASSPLSQGHYEQYF. The V and J genes are TRBV18 and TRBJ2-7, with D possibly being TRBD1 (5 bases). The CDR3 loop spans 15 amino acids. Germline loops: CDR1 KGHSH, CDR2 LQKENI. The germline V and J ends were trimmed by 3 bases and 3 bases, with 15 bases remaining between them. The full variable domain, in which reference TRBV18 and TRBJ2-7 provide the parts outside the CDR3, is NAGVMQNPRHLVRRRGQEARLRCSPMKGHSHVYWYRQLPEEGLKFMVYLQKENIIDESGMPKERFSAEFPKEGPSILRIQQVVRGDSAAYFCASSPLSQGHYEQYFGPGTRLTVT.

The V call is TRBV11-2, the J call TRBJ2-3; 8 bases line up with TRBD1. In germline, CDR1 is SGHAT, CDR2 FQNNGV. J gave up 0 bases and V 5 bases, and 4 bases lay outside the gene matches. This CDR3 contains 15 residues. Written as DNA, the CDR3 is TGTGCCAGCAGCAACAGACAGGGGAGCACAGATACGCAGTATTTT. Amino acids: CASSNRQGSTDTQYF. Filled out from reference TRBV11-2 and TRBJ2-3, the complete variable domain reads EAGVAQSPRYKIIEKRQSVAFWCNPISGHATLYWYQQILGQGPKLLIQFQNNGVVDDSQLPKDRFSAERLKGVDSTLKIQPAKLEDSAVYLCASSNRQGSTDTQYFGPGTRLTVL.

The V call is TRBV30, the J call TRBJ1-6, with D perhaps matching TRBD1 (5 bases). CDR1 and CDR2 from the germline V gene are GTSNPN and SVGIG (reference sequence). V lost 5 bases, J lost 3 bases, and 8 bases lay in between. The CDR3 has 13 amino acids. This chain's CDR3 is CAWSTVYNSPLHF. CDR3 nucleotide sequence: TGTGCCTGGTCGACAGTCTATAATTCACCCCTCCACTTT.

The chain links TRBV7-2 to TRBJ2-3, with 8 positions matching TRBD2. Germline CDR1 SGHTA, CDR2 FQGNSA. The CDR3 is 16 residues long. The V gene end was trimmed by 1 base and the J gene end by 0 bases; junction bases not matched to a gene: 3. The CDR3: CASSLGGLGSTDTQYF. CDR3 nucleotide sequence: TGTGCCAGCAGCTTAGGGGGACTAGGAAGCACAGATACGCAGTATTTT.

The chain couples TRBV28 to TRBJ1-5, with unresolved D. Germline-derived CDR1 and CDR2 are MDHEN and SYDVKM. CDR3 length equals 13 residues. V shed 7 bases and J shed 3 bases, with 10 bases lying between them. The CDR3 loop reads CASTLTYNQPQHF. The CDR3 DNA is TGTGCCAGCACGTTAACTTACAATCAGCCCCAGCATTTT.

The gene calls are TRBV6-4 and TRBJ2-1, with a weak D call TRBD1 (7 bases). The V gene's germline CDR1 is MRHNA and CDR2 SNTAGT. Trimming shortened V by 6 bases and J by 6 bases, and 18 bases separated the two germline ends. This CDR3 is built from 15 residues. The CDR3 DNA reads as TGTGCCAGCAGCGGAGGGGGCGCAGGTCGCAATGAGCAGTTCTTC. Translated: CASSGGGAGRNEQFF.

In the case of this clone: The same CDR3 is also encoded by other DNA sequences in this sample. The chain employs TRBV18 and TRBJ2-7, with no clear D. The CDR3 length is 15 residues. CDR1 and CDR2 (germline): KGHSH, LQKENI. The germline V and J ends were trimmed by 3 bases and 3 bases, with 15 bases remaining between them. DNA of the CDR3: TGTGCCAGCTCACCCTCCGTTGGTCAGCTCTACGAGCAGTACTTC. It specifies CASSPSVGQLYEQYF.

V is TRBV7-8 and J is TRBJ2-3; the D call may be TRBD1 or TRBD2 (5 bases each). Trimming left V 3 bases short and J 6 bases short, with 22 bases between. CDR3 length equals 17 residues. CDR1 and CDR2 (germline): SGHVS, FQNEAQ. CDR3 in amino acids: CASSFAFRGDELDTQYF. CDR3 in DNA: TGTGCCAGCAGCTTCGCTTTTAGAGGGGATGAGTTGGATACGCAGTATTTT.

Regarding this clone: The junction does not match germline at one end; this may be a read error. The rearrangement uses TRBV10-3 and TRBJ2-7; D is perhaps TRBD1 (7 bases). Germline V gene lookup returns CDR1 ENHRY and CDR2 SYGVKD. The CDR3 loop spans 13 amino acids. The CDR3 DNA reads TGTGCCATCAGTGATAATATTGCGGGACAGCCAAACTTC. Its protein is CAISDNIAGQPNF.

To note about this clone: Other nucleotide sequences in the sample specify the same CDR3. This chain uses TRBV5-1 with TRBJ2-7, with a possible D match to TRBD1 (6 bases). Germline CDR1 is SGHRS and CDR2 is YFSETQ. V was clipped by 0 bases and J by 2 bases, with 9 bases between them. The CDR3 is 14 residues long. The CDR3 nucleotides are TGCGCCAGCAGCTTGGAGGGGGTCCCCTACGAGCAGTACTTC. Amino acids: CASSLEGVPYEQYF.

J is TRBJ1-6 and V is TRBV6-6, with a possible D match to TRBD1 (5 bases). CDR1 is MNHNY and CDR2 is SVGAGI in the germline V gene (reference sequence). CDR3 length equals 15 residues. V was shortened by 6 bases and J by 7 bases, with 16 bases between the two germline ends. The CDR3 bases are TGTGCCAGCAGCCAGAAGGGGTTTATAAATTCACCCCTCCACTTT. Its translation is CASSQKGFINSPLHF.